This T cell receptor beta chain was identified during a study of blood T cell repertoires in COVID-19. CDR3 length: 14 amino acids. Germline V gives CDR1 MNHEY, CDR2 SMNVEV (reference sequence). The trim removed 7 bases at V and 6 bases at J, leaving 10 bases unmatched. The protocol was immunoSEQ multiplex PCR, while the TCRdb copy is restricted to in-frame clones and leaves out a portion. The top ten hold 1.5% to 2% of the sample, which has about 440,000 clones, roughly 85% seen once. In assigning cohorts, the study relied on participant-reported clinical history. Sample: PBMCs or T cells enriched from blood (not recorded which). The sequence came from a woman younger than 30 with acute COVID-19. The rearrangement links TRBV27 to TRBJ1-1; 8 nucleotides match TRBD1. The chain's CDR3 is CASTPGGAGSEAFF. The CDR3 DNA reads as TGTGCCAGCACTCCAGGGGGCGCAGGATCTGAAGCTTTCTTT.